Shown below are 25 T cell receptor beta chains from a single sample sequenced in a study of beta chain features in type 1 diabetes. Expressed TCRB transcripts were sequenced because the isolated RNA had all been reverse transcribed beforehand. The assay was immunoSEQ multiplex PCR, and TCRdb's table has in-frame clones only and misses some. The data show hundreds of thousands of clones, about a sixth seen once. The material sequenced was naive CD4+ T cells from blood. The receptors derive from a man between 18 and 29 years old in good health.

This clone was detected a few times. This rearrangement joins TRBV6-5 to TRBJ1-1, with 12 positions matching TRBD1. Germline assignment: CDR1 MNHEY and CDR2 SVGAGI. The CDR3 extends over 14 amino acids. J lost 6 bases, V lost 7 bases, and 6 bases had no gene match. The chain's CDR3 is CASTGTGGTPEAFF. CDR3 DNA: TGTGCCAGCACCGGGACAGGGGGCACCCCTGAAGCTTTCTTT.

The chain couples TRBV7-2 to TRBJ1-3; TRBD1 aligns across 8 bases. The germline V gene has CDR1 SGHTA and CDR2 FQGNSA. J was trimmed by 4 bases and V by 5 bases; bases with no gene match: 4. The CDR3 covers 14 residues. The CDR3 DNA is TGTGCCAGCAGCCAGGGGGCAGGGGGAAACACCATATATTTT. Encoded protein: CASSQGAGGNTIYF.

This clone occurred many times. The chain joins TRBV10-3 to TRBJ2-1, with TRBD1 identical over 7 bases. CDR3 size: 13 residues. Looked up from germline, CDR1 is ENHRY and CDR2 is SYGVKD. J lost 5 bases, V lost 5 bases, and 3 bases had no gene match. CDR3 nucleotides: TGTGCCATCAGTTCGACAGGGAACAATGAGCAGTTCTTC. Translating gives CAISSTGNNEQFF.

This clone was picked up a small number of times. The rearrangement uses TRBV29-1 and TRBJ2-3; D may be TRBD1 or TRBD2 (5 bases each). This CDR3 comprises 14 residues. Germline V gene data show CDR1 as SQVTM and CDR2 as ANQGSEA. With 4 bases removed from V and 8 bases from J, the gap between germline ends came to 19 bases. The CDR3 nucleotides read TGCAGCGTTGTGCCTATAGGGGCGGAGGCTACGCAGTATTTT. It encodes CSVVPIGAEATQYF.

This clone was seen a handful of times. CDR3 DNA: TGTGCTAGTGCTTGGGGGGGGGCCCGAACCTACAATGAGCAGTTCTTC. Its translation is CASAWGGARTYNEQFF. The rearrangement links TRBV12-5 to TRBJ2-1; TRBD2 might be the D (7 bases). CDR1 and CDR2 from the germline V gene are LGHNT and FRNRAP. V gave up 7 bases and J gave up 2 bases, with 18 bases separating them. The CDR3 is 16 amino acids. Complete variable domain (other parts from reference TRBV12-5 and TRBJ2-1): DARVTQTPRHKVTEMGQEVTMRCQPILGHNTVFWYRQTMMQGLELLAYFRNRAPLDDSGMPKDRFSAEMPDATLATLKIQPSEPRDSAVYFCASAWGGARTYNEQFFGPGTRLTVL.

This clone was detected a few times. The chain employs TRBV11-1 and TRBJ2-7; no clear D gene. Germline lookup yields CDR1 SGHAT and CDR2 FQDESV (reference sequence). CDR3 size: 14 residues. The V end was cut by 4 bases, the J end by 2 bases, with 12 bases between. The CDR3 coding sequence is TGTGCCAGCAGCTCCACCAGAGTCCCCTACGAGCAGTACTTC. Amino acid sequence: CASSSTRVPYEQYF.

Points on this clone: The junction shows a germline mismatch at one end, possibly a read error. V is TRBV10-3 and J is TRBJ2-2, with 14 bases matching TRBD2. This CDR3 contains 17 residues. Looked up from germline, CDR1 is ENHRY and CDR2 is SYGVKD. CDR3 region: CASSQRTSGGPTGELFF. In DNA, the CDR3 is TGTGCCAGCAGTCAGCGGACTAGCGGGGGGCCCACCGGGGAGCTGTTTTTT.

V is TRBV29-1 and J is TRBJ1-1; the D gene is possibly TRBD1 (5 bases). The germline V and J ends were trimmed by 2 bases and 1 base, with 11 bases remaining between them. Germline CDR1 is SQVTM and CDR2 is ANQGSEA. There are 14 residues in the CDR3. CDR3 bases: TGCAGCGTTGAAAGGGATGGGGGGAACACTGAAGCTTTCTTT. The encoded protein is CSVERDGGNTEAFF.

CDR3 in amino acids: CASRLEGLDYNEQFF. CDR3 nucleotides: TGTGCCAGCAGGCTTGAGGGGCTAGACTACAATGAGCAGTTCTTC. The genes are TRBV2 and TRBJ2-1; D tentatively fits TRBD1 or TRBD2 (5 bases each). CDR3 length: 15 amino acids. The ends were cut back, 6 bases at V and 3 bases at J, with 15 bases in the middle. Looked up from germline, CDR1 is SNHLY and CDR2 is FYNNEI.

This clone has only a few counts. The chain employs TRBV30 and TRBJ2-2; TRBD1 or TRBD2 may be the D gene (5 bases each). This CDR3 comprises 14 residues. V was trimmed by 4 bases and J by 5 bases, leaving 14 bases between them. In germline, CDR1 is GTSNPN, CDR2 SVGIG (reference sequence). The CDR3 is CAWTPGLMTGELFF. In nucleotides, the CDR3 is TGTGCCTGGACCCCGGGGCTCATGACCGGGGAGCTGTTTTTT.

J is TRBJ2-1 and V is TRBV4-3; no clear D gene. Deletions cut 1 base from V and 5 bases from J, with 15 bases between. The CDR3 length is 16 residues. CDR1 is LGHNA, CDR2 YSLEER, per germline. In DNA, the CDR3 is TGCGCCAGCAGCCAAGGGGGAAAGGGCCTTCACAATGAGCAGTTCTTC. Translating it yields CASSQGGKGLHNEQFF.

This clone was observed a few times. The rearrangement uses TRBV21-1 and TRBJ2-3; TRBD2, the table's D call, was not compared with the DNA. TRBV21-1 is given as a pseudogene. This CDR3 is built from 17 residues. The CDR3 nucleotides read TGTGCCAGCAGCAAGTTCTGCCACTTCGCCAGCACAGATACGCAGTATTTT. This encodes CASSKFCHFASTDTQYF.

The DNA for the CDR3 is TGTGCCATCAGTGAGTCGGGAGGTCGCACTGAAGCTTTCTTT. Its protein product is CAISESGGRTEAFF. This chain links TRBV10-3 with TRBJ1-1; D gene unclear. The V end was cut by 0 bases, the J end by 4 bases, with 9 bases between. CDR1 is ENHRY and CDR2 is SYGVKD in the germline V gene. This CDR3 spans 14 amino acids.

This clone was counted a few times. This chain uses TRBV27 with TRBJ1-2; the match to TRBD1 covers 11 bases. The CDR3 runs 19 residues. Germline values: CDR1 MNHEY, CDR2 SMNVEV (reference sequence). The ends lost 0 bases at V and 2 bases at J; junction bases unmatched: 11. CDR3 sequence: CASSLSGPAGTGGNYGYTF. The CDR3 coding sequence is TGTGCCAGCAGTTTATCGGGACCCGCCGGGACAGGGGGAAACTATGGCTACACCTTC.

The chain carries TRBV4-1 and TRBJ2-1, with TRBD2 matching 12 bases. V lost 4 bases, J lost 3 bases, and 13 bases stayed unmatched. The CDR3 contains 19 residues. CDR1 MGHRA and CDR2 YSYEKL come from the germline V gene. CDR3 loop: CASSPLGTSGPGSYNEQFF. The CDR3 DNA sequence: TGCGCCAGCAGCCCTCTGGGGACTAGCGGGCCGGGCAGCTACAATGAGCAGTTCTTC.

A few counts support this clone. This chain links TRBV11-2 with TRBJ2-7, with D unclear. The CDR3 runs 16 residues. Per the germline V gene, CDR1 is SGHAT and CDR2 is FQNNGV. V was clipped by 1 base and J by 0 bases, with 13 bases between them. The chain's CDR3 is CASSLGPGLSSYEQYF. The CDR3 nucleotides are TGTGCCAGCAGCTTAGGACCCGGGCTCAGCTCCTACGAGCAGTACTTC.

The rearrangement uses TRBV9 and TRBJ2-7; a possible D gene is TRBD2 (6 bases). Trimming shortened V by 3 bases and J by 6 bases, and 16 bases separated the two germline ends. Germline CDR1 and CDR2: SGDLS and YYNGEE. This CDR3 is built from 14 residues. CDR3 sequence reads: CASSARLEGREQYF. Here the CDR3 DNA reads TGTGCCAGCAGCGCGCGACTAGAAGGGCGCGAGCAGTACTTC. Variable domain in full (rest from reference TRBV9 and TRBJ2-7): DSGVTQTPKHLITATGQRVTLRCSPRSGDLSVYWYQQSLDQGLQFLIQYYNGEERAKGNILERFSAQQFPDLHSELNLSSLELGDSALYFCASSARLEGREQYFGPGTRLTVT.

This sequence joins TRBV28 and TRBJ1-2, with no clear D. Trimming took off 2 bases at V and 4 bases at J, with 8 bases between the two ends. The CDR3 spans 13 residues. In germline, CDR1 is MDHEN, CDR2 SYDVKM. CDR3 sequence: CASSLRATYGYTF. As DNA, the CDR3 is TGTGCCAGCAGTTTACGGGCAACCTATGGCTACACCTTC.

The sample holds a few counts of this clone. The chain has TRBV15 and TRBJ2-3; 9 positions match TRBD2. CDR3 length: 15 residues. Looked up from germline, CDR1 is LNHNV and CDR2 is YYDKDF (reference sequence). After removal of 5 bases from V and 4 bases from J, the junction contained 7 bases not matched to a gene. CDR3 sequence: CATSGTREGADTQYF. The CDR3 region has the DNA TGTGCCACCAGCGGGACGCGGGAGGGAGCAGATACGCAGTATTTT. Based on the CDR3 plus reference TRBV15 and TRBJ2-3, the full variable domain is DAMVIQNPRYQVTQFGKPVTLSCSQTLNHNVMYWYQQKSSQAPKLLFHYYDKDFNNEADTPDNFQSRRPNTSFCFLDIRSPGLGDTAMYLCATSGTREGADTQYFGPGTRLTVL.

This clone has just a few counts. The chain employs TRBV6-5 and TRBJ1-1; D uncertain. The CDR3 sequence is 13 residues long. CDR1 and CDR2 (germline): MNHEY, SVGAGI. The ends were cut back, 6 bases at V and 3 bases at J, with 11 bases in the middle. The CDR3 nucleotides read TGTGCCAGCAGCGGGGAGCTTTACACTGAAGCTTTCTTT. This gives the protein CASSGELYTEAFF.

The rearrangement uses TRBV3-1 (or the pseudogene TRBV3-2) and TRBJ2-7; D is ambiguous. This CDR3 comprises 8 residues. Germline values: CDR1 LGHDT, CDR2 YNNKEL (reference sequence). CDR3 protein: CAPYEQYF. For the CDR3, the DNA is TGTGCGCCTTACGAGCAGTACTTC.

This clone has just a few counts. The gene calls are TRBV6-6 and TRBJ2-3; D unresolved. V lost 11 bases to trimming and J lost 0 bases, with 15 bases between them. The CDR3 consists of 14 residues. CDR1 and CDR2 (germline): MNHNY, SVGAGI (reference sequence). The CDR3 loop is CASSGAYSTDTQYF. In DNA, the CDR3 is TGTGCCTCTTCGGGTGCTTATAGCACAGATACGCAGTATTTT.

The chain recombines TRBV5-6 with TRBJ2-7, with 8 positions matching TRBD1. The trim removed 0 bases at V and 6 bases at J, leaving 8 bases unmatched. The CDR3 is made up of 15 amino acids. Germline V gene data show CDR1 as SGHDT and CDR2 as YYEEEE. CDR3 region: CASSLAAGGQGEQYF. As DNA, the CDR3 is TGTGCCAGCAGCTTGGCGGCAGGGGGCCAGGGCGAGCAGTACTTC.

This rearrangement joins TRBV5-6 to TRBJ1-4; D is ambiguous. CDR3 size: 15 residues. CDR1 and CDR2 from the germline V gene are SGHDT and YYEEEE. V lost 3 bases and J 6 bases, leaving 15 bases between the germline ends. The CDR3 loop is CASSYGRRGHEKLFF. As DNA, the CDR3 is TGTGCCAGCAGCTACGGACGGAGAGGTCATGAAAAACTGTTTTTT.

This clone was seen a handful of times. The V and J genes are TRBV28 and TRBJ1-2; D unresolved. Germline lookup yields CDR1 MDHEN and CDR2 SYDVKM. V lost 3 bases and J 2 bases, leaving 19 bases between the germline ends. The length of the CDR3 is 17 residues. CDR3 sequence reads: CASSLLFGGGPNYGYTF. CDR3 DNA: TGTGCCAGCAGTTTGCTATTTGGAGGAGGACCGAACTATGGCTACACCTTC.